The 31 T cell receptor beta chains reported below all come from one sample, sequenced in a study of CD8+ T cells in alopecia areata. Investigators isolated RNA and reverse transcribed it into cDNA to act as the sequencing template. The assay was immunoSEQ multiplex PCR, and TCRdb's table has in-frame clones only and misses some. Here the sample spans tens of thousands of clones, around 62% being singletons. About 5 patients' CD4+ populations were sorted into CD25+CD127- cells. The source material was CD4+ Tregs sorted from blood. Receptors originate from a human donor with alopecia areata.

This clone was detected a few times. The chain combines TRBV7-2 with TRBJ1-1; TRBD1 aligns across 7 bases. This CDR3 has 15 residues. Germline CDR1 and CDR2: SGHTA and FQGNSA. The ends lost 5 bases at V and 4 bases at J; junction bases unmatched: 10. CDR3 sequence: CASSVVLTGLTEAFF. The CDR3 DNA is TGTGCCAGCAGCGTAGTGTTGACAGGGCTCACTGAAGCTTTCTTT.

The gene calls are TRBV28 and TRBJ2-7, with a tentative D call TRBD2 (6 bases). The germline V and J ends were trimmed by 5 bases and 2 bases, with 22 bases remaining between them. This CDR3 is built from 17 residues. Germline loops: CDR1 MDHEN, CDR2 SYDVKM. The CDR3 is CASSMGGGTSPTYEQYF. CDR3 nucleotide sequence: TGTGCCAGCAGTATGGGAGGAGGGACCTCCCCTACCTACGAGCAGTACTTC.

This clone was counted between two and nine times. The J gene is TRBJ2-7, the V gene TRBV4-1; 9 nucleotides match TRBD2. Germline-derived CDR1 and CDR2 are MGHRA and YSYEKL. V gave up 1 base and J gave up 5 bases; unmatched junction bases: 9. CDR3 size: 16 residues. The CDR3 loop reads CASSQVNLGLADEQYF. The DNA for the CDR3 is TGCGCCAGCAGCCAAGTTAACTTGGGACTAGCAGACGAGCAGTACTTC.

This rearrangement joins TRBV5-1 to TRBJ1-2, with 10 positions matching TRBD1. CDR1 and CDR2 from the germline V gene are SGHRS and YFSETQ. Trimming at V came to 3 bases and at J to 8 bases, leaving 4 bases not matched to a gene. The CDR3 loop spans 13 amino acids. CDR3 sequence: CASSSGQGKGYTF. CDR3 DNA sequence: TGCGCCAGCAGCTCGGGACAGGGGAAGGGCTACACCTTC.

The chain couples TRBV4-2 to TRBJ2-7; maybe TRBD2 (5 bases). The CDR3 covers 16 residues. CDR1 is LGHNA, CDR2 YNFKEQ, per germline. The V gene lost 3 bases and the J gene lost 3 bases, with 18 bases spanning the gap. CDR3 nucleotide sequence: TGTGCCAGCAGCCAGGCTCCCGGGATGGAGATCTACGAGCAGTACTTC. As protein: CASSQAPGMEIYEQYF.

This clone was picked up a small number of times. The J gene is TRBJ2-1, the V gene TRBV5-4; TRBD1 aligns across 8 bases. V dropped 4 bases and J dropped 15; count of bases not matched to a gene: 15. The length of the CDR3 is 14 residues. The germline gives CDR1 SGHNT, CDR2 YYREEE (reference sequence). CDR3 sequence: CASSDRAPRDRPFF. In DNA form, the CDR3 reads TGTGCCAGCAGCGACCGCGCCCCTCGGGACAGGCCGTTCTTC. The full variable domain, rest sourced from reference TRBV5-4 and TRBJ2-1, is ETGVTQSPTHLIKTRGQQVTLRCSSQSGHNTVSWYQQALGQGPQFIFQYYREEENGRGNFPPRFSGLQFPNYSSELNVNALELDDSALYLCASSDRAPRDRPFFGPGTRLTVL.

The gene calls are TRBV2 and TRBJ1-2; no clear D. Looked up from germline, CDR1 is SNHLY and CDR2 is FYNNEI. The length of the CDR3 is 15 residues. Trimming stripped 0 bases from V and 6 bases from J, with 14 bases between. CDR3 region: CASSEALWTSDGYTF. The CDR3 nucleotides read TGTGCCAGCAGTGAAGCGCTTTGGACCTCCGATGGCTACACCTTC.

CDR3 DNA: TGTGCCTGGAGTAGGGTATTGAACACTGAAGCTTTCTTT. It specifies CAWSRVLNTEAFF. The rearrangement joins TRBV30 to TRBJ1-1; D not resolved. This CDR3 comprises 13 residues. Per germline, CDR1 GTSNPN and CDR2 SVGIG (reference sequence). V was pared by 2 bases and J by 0 bases, with 7 bases between. The variable domain in full, with the rest retrieved from reference TRBV30 and TRBJ1-1, is SQTIHQWPATLVQPVGSPLSLECTVEGTSNPNLYWYRQAAGRGLQLLFYSVGIGQISSEVPQNLSASRPQDRQFILSSKKLLLSDSGFYLCAWSRVLNTEAFFGQGTRLTVV.

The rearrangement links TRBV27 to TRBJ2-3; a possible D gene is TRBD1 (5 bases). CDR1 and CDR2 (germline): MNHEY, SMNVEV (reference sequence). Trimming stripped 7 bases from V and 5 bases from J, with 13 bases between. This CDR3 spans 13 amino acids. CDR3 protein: CASTTATRDTQYF. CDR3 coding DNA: TGTGCCAGCACGACAGCTACCCGAGATACGCAGTATTTT.

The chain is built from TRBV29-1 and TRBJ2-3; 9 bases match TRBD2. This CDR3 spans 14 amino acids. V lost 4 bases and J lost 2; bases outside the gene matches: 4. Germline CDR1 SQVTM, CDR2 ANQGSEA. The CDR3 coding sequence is TGCAGCGTTGCTTGGACTAGCGACACAGATACGCAGTATTTT. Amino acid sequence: CSVAWTSDTDTQYF.

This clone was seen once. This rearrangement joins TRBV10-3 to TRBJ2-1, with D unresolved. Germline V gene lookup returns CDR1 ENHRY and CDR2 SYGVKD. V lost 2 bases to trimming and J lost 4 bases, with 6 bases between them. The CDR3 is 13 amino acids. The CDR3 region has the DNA TGTGCCATCAGTGAGGGGTCTTACAATGAGCAGTTCTTC. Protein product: CAISEGSYNEQFF.

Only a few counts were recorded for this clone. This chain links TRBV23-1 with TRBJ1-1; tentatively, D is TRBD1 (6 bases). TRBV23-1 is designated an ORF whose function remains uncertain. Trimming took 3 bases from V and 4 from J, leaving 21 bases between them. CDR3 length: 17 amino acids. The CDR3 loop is CASSHPIQGRVSTEAFF. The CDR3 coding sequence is TGCGCCAGCAGTCACCCTATACAGGGTAGGGTCAGCACTGAAGCTTTCTTT.

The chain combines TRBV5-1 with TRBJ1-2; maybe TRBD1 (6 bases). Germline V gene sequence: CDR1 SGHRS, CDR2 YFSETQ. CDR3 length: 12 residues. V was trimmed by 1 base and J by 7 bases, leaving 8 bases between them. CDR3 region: CASSLTGFGYTF. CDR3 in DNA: TGCGCCAGCAGCTTGACAGGGTTTGGCTACACCTTC. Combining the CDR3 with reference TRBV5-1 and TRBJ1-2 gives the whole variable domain KAGVTQTPRYLIKTRGQQVTLSCSPISGHRSVSWYQQTPGQGLQFLFEYFSETQRNKGNFPGRFSGRQFSNSRSEMNVSTLELGDSALYLCASSLTGFGYTFGSGTRLTVV.

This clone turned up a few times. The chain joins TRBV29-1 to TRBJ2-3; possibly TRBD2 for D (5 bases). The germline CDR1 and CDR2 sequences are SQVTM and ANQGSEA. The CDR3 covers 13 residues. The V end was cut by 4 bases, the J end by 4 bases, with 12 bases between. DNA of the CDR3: TGCAGCGTTGGAGGGAGAATTGCAGATACGCAGTATTTT. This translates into CSVGGRIADTQYF.

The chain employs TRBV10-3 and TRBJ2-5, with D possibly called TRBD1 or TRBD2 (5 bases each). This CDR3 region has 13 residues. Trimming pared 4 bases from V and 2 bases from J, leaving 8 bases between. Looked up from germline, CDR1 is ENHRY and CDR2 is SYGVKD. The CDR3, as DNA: TGTGCCATCAGTGGGGGCGGGCAAGAGACCCAGTACTTC. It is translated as CAISGGGQETQYF.

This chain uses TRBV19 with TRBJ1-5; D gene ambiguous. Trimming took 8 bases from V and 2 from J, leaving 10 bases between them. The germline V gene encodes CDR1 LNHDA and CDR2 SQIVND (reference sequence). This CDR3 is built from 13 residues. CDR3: CASRTGGNQPQHF. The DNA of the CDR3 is TGTGCCAGTCGAACCGGGGGCAATCAGCCCCAGCATTTT.

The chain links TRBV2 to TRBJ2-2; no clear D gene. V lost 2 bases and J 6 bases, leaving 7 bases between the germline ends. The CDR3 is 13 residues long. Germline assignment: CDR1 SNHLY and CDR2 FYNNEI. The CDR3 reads CASSEHPSGELFF. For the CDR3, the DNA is TGTGCCAGCAGTGAACACCCATCCGGGGAGCTGTTTTTT. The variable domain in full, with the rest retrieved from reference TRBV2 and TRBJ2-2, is EPEVTQTPSHQVTQMGQEVILRCVPISNHLYFYWYRQILGQKVEFLVSFYNNEISEKSEIFDDQFSVERPDGSNFTLKIRSTKLEDSAMYFCASSEHPSGELFFGEGSRLTVL.

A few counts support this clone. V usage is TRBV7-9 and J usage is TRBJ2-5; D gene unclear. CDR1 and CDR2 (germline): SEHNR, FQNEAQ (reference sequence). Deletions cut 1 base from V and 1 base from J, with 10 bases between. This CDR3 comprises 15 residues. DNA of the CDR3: TGTGCCAGCAGCTTAGGGTCACGGCTCCAAGAGACCCAGTACTTC. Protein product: CASSLGSRLQETQYF.

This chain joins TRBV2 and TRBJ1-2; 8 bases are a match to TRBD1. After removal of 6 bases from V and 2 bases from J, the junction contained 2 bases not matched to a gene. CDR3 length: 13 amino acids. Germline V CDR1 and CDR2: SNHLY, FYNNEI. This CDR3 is CASSGQGNYGYTF. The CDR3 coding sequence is TGTGCCAGCAGCGGACAGGGAAACTATGGCTACACCTTC.

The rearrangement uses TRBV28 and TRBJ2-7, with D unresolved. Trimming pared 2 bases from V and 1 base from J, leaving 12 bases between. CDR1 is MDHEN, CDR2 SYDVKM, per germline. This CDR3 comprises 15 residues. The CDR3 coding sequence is TGTGCCAGCAGTTTAGGTGGAATATGGTCCTACGAGCAGTACTTC. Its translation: CASSLGGIWSYEQYF.

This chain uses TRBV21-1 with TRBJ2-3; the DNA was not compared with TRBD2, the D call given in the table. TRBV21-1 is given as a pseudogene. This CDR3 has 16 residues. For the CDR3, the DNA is TGTGCCAGCAGCAAACGGCTAGCGGGGGCGACAGATACGCAGTATTTT. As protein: CASSKRLAGATDTQYF.

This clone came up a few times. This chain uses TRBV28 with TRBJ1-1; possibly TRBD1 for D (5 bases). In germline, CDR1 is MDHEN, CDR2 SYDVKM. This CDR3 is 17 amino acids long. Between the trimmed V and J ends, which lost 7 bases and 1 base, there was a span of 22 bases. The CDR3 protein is CASTGGNLEIKNTEAFF. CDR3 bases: TGTGCCAGCACTGGGGGGAATCTTGAGATAAAGAACACTGAAGCTTTCTTT.

CDR3 bases: TGCGCCAGCAGCTTGAGACTAGCGGGGGGCACAGATACGCAGTATTTT. This sequence encodes CASSLRLAGGTDTQYF. The chain carries TRBV5-1 and TRBJ2-3; 12 bases are a match to TRBD2. Germline V gives CDR1 SGHRS, CDR2 YFSETQ. This CDR3 has 16 amino acids. V trimming: 1 base; J trimming: 1 base; junction bases outside the gene matches: 1.

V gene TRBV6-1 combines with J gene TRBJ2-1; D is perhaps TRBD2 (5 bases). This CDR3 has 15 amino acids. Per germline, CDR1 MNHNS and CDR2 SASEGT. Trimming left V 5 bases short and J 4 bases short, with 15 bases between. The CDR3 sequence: CASSPFRGNYNEQFF. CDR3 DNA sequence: TGTGCCAGCAGTCCCTTCCGGGGTAATTACAATGAGCAGTTCTTC.

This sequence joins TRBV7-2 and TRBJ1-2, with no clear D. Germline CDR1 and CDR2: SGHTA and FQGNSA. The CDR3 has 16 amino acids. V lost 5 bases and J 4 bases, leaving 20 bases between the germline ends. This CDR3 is CASSLTSVTNFYGYTF. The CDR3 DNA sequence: TGTGCCAGCAGCCTAACATCCGTGACAAATTTCTATGGCTACACCTTC.

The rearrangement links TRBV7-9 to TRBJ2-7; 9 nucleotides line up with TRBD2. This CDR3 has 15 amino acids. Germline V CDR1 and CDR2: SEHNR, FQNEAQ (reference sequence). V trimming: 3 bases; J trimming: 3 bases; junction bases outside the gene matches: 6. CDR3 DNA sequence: TGTGCCAGCAGCTTCTTAGCGGGAGTAGACTACGAGCAGTACTTC. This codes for CASSFLAGVDYEQYF.

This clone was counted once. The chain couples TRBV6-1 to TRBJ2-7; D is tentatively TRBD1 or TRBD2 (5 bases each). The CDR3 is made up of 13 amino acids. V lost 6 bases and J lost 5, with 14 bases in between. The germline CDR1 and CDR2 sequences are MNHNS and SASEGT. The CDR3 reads CASRTRGVDEQYF. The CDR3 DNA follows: TGTGCCAGCAGAACAAGGGGAGTAGACGAGCAGTACTTC.

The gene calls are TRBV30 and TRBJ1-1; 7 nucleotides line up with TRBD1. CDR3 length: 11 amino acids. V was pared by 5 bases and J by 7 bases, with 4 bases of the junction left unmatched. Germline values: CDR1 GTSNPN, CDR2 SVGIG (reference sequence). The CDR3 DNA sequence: TGTGCCTGGTCTAACAGGGGTGAAGCTTTCTTT. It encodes CAWSNRGEAFF.

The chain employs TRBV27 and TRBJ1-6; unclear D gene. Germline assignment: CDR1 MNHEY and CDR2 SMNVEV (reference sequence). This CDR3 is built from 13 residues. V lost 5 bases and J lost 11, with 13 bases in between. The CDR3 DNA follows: TGTGCCAGCAGTAGTGCGGACTCCGCACCCCTCCACTTT. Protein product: CASSSADSAPLHF.

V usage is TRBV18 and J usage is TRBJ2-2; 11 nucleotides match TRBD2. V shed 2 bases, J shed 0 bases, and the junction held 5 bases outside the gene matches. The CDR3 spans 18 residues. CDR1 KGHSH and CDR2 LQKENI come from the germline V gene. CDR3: CASSPGLAGTANTGELFF. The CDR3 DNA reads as TGTGCCAGCTCACCAGGACTAGCGGGCACCGCGAACACCGGGGAGCTGTTTTTT.

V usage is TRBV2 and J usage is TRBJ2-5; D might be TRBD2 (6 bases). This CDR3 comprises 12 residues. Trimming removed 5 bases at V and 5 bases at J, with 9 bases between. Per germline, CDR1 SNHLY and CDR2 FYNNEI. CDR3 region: CASSPGRETQYF. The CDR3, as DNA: TGTGCCAGCAGTCCGGGGAGGGAGACCCAGTACTTC.